This record concerns one T cell receptor (beta chain) sequence. Its antigen is undetermined. The CDR3 totals 14 residues. The V gene lost 4 bases and the J gene lost 7 bases, with 16 bases spanning the gap. Germline V gene data show CDR1 as SGHRS and CDR2 as YFSETQ. This entry is derived from a study of T cell responses to AZD1222 COVID-19 vaccine. Regarding the study as a whole: With two AZD1222 doses given, Spike-specific TCR breadth and depth both rose. Of the AZD1222 recipients, only 6 or 7 were seropositive at baseline. Clonal diversity was possibly underestimated, and white British individuals and females predominated among donors.

The data were produced by immunoSEQ multiplex PCR, yet TCRdb's version contains in-frame clones alone and is incomplete. This table lists 150,000 or so clones. The rearrangement uses TRBV5-1 and TRBJ2-3, with D unclear. Sequenced material: peripheral blood. The TCR originated in an adult in good health. CDR3 sequence: CASSPRADSNTQYF. The CDR3 coding sequence is TGCGCCAGCAGCCCAAGGGCAGATTCTAATACGCAGTATTTT.